The 24 T cell receptor beta chains below all came from one sample that was sequenced in a study of blood T cell repertoires in COVID-19 (TCRdb year 2020). The method behind the library was the immunoSEQ multiplex PCR assay. What TCRdb holds here is the immuneACCESS table cut down to in-frame rearrangements. Part of the clones is not present; checked against another copy, under half of the missing clones reflect an unresolved V gene, and the others are unexplained. Present in this sample are about 160,000 clones, approximately 95% of which were seen just once. Roughly 4.8% of the sample belongs to the ten largest clones. The material sequenced was peripheral blood. Every receptor here comes from a woman aged 45-65 years with acute or convalescent COVID-19.

The rearrangement joins TRBV20-1 to TRBJ1-6; TRBD1 is a possible D gene (5 bases). Germline-derived CDR1 and CDR2 are DFQATT and SNEGSKA (reference sequence). Trimming removed 6 bases from V and 10 bases from J, with 19 bases in between. The CDR3 loop spans 14 amino acids. CDR3 amino acids: CSASLTDQGSPLHF. CDR3 DNA sequence: TGCAGTGCCAGTCTAACAGACCAGGGCTCACCCCTCCACTTT.

Concerning this clone itself: A read error may produce the germline difference seen at one junction end. The chain uses TRBV6-5 and TRBJ1-5, with 7 bases that match TRBD1. CDR1 is MNHEY and CDR2 is SVGAGI in the germline V gene. The CDR3 runs to 12 residues. The CDR3 DNA reads TGCTCATCACAGGGGATCCATCAGCCCCAGCATTTT. Protein: CSSQGIHQPQHF.

V gene TRBV24-1 combines with J gene TRBJ2-7; 8 nucleotides line up with TRBD1. V trimming: 3 bases; J trimming: 5 bases; junction bases outside the gene matches: 2. The germline V gene encodes CDR1 KGHDR and CDR2 SFDVKD. CDR3 length: 13 residues. CDR3 loop: CATSDVTGDEQYF. The DNA for the CDR3 is TGTGCCACCAGTGATGTGACAGGGGACGAGCAGTACTTC.

The chain employs TRBV2 and TRBJ1-5; possibly TRBD1 for D (6 bases). The CDR3 totals 13 residues. Trimming removed 6 bases from V and 0 bases from J, with 6 bases in between. Germline CDR1 reads SNHLY; CDR2 reads FYNNEI. The chain's CDR3 is CASRDSSNQPQHF. The CDR3 nucleotides are TGTGCCAGCAGGGACAGTAGCAATCAGCCCCAGCATTTT. Looking up the rest from reference TRBV2 and TRBJ1-5 gives the full variable domain: EPEVTQTPSHQVTQMGQEVILRCVPISNHLYFYWYRQILGQKVEFLVSFYNNEISEKSEIFDDQFSVERPDGSNFTLKIRSTKLEDSAMYFCASRDSSNQPQHFGDGTRLSIL.

The chain has TRBV5-6 and TRBJ1-2, with D perhaps matching TRBD1 (5 bases). The CDR3 covers 14 residues. The V gene lost 0 bases and the J gene lost 4 bases, with 10 bases spanning the gap. The germline V gene has CDR1 SGHDT and CDR2 YYEEEE. Written as DNA, the CDR3 is TGTGCCAGCAGCTTGGCCGGGGGGTTCTATGGCTACACCTTC. Protein sequence: CASSLAGGFYGYTF. The full variable domain, completed using reference TRBV5-6 and TRBJ1-2, is DAGVTQSPTHLIKTRGQQVTLRCSPKSGHDTVSWYQQALGQGPQFIFQYYEEEERQRGNFPDRFSGHQFPNYSSELNVNALLLGDSALYLCASSLAGGFYGYTFGSGTRLTVV.

CDR3: CASSLHPGEYGYTF. CDR3 DNA: TGTGCCAGCAGCCTTCACCCAGGGGAGTATGGCTACACCTTC. This sequence joins TRBV28 and TRBJ1-2; D might be TRBD1 (6 bases). Germline-derived CDR1 and CDR2 are MDHEN and SYDVKM. This CDR3 region has 14 residues. The V end was cut by 6 bases, the J end by 5 bases, with 16 bases between.

This clone was counted once. This rearrangement joins TRBV7-9 to TRBJ2-2; 12 bases line up with TRBD2. Unmatched junction bases numbered 13, after V lost 7 bases and J lost 4 bases. In germline, CDR1 is SEHNR, CDR2 FQNEAQ (reference sequence). This CDR3 is 18 amino acids long. CDR3: CASTLSSGGAAVTGELFF. DNA of the CDR3: TGTGCCAGCACCCTTTCTAGCGGGGGGGCCGCCGTCACCGGGGAGCTGTTTTTT.

V usage is TRBV4-3 and J usage is TRBJ1-1; D gene uncertain. Trimming left V 0 bases short and J 4 bases short, with 9 bases between. Germline V gene sequence: CDR1 LGHNA, CDR2 YSLEER. This CDR3 spans 14 amino acids. For the CDR3, the DNA is TGCGCCAGCAGCCAAGAACCGACACGCACTGAAGCTTTCTTT. Its protein product is CASSQEPTRTEAFF.

The CDR3 protein is CASSYLGQGNEQFF. CDR3 bases: TGTGCCAGCAGTTACTTAGGACAGGGCAATGAGCAGTTCTTC. V usage is TRBV6-6 and J usage is TRBJ2-1; TRBD1 aligns across 8 bases. J lost 6 bases, V lost 1 base, and 2 bases had no gene match. The CDR3 has 14 residues. From germline, CDR1 is MNHNY and CDR2 SVGAGI (reference sequence).

The rearrangement links TRBV11-2 to TRBJ1-1; TRBD1 agrees at 7 bases. Germline V lookup: CDR1 SGHAT, CDR2 FQNNGV. The ends lost 1 base at V and 4 bases at J; junction bases unmatched: 3. The CDR3 totals 14 residues. Here the CDR3 reads CASSLARGATEAFF. CDR3 in DNA: TGTGCCAGCAGCTTAGCCAGGGGGGCCACTGAAGCTTTCTTT.

The gene calls are TRBV19 and TRBJ1-1; D unclear. Per the germline V gene, CDR1 is LNHDA and CDR2 is SQIVND (reference sequence). CDR3 size: 15 residues. The V and J ends lost 3 bases and 0 bases respectively, with 11 bases between them. The CDR3 sequence is CASSIIGSVNTEAFF. In nucleotides, the CDR3 is TGTGCCAGTAGTATTATAGGGAGTGTGAACACTGAAGCTTTCTTT.

The chain is built from TRBV24-1 and TRBJ1-5, with 8 bases lining up with TRBD1. With 0 bases clipped from V and 3 bases from J, the junction kept 6 bases outside the gene matches. The CDR3 consists of 17 residues. CDR1 and CDR2 (germline): KGHDR, SFDVKD. This CDR3 is CATSDLPRQGNNQPQHF. DNA of the CDR3: TGTGCCACCAGTGATTTGCCCCGACAGGGGAACAATCAGCCCCAGCATTTT.

J is TRBJ2-2 and V is TRBV19; perhaps TRBD2 as D (5 bases). V gave up 7 bases and J gave up 7 bases, with 10 bases separating them. Germline-derived CDR1 and CDR2 are LNHDA and SQIVND (reference sequence). CDR3 length: 12 residues. CDR3: CASKRTLGELFF. The CDR3 DNA follows: TGTGCCAGTAAACGGACTCTCGGGGAGCTGTTTTTT.

The V gene is TRBV15, the J gene TRBJ2-3, with TRBD1 identical over 9 bases. The V segment lost 8 bases and the J segment 3 bases; nucleotides outside the gene matches: 9. Germline values: CDR1 LNHNV, CDR2 YYDKDF (reference sequence). The CDR3 runs to 15 residues. CDR3 sequence (DNA): TGTGCCACCCTCTACCGGGACAGGGCAACAGATACGCAGTATTTT. Amino acids: CATLYRDRATDTQYF.

V and J are TRBV11-1 and TRBJ2-1; 10 bases fit TRBD2. J gave up 10 bases and V 1 base, and 10 bases lay outside the gene matches. The CDR3 runs 16 residues. Looked up from germline, CDR1 is SGHAT and CDR2 is FQDESV (reference sequence). CDR3 coding DNA: TGTGCCAGCAGCTTAGAGTCTTCTTTAGCGGGGGGAGAGCAGTTCTTC. Translating gives CASSLESSLAGGEQFF. The full variable domain, in which reference TRBV11-1 and TRBJ2-1 provide the parts outside the CDR3, is EAEVAQSPRYKITEKSQAVAFWCDPISGHATLYWYRQILGQGPELLVQFQDESVVDDSQLPKDRFSAERLKGVDSTLKIQPAELGDSAMYLCASSLESSLAGGEQFFGPGTRLTVL.

V usage is TRBV7-5 and J usage is TRBJ2-3; no DNA check was done on the table's D call, TRBD2. TRBV7-5 is a listed pseudogene. This CDR3 has 22 amino acids. CDR3 DNA: TGTGCCAGAAGCTTAGTATCTAGCGGGAGATCCTGCTCCACGGCGAGGGCAGATACGCAGTATTTT. It encodes CARSLVSSGRSCSTARADTQYF.

The chain carries TRBV7-9 and TRBJ1-5; possible D gene TRBD1, 5 bases. Germline V lookup: CDR1 SEHNR, CDR2 FQNEAQ (reference sequence). The length of the CDR3 is 15 residues. V dropped 6 bases and J dropped 0 bases, with 12 bases sitting between them. The CDR3 DNA follows: TGTGCCAGCAGTTCGGAGGGGAGTAGCAATCAGCCCCAGCATTTT. This translates into CASSSEGSSNQPQHF. Drawing the rest from reference TRBV7-9 and TRBJ1-5, the complete variable domain is DTGVSQNPRHKITKRGQNVTFRCDPISEHNRLYWYRQTLGQGPEFLTYFQNEAQLEKSRLLSDRFSAERPKGSFSTLEIQRTEQGDSAMYLCASSSEGSSNQPQHFGDGTRLSIL.

CDR3 nucleotides: TGTGCCAGCAGCGTAGACAGGGGGCATGATGAAGCTTTCTTT. This codes for CASSVDRGHDEAFF. The chain employs TRBV9 and TRBJ1-1; 9 nucleotides align to TRBD1. V lost 0 bases and J lost 7; bases outside the gene matches: 4. The CDR3 runs 14 residues. The germline V gene has CDR1 SGDLS and CDR2 YYNGEE.

This chain connects TRBV21-1 to TRBJ2-7; TRBD1, as called in the table, went unchecked against the DNA. TRBV21-1 is termed a pseudogene. The length of the CDR3 is 15 residues. DNA of the CDR3: TGTGCCAGCAGCCCGAGACAGAAATGGGGCTACGAGCAGTACTTC. This sequence encodes CASSPRQKWGYEQYF.

The chain joins TRBV5-1 to TRBJ2-5; TRBD2 is a possible D gene (5 bases). CDR1 is SGHRS and CDR2 is YFSETQ in the germline V gene. V was trimmed by 2 bases and J by 5 bases, leaving 13 bases between them. This CDR3 has 14 amino acids. DNA for the CDR3: TGCGCCAGCAGCTTCGGGAAGCCCGCGGAGACCCAGTACTTC. Its protein is CASSFGKPAETQYF. The complete variable domain, with remaining parts taken from reference TRBV5-1 and TRBJ2-5, reads KAGVTQTPRYLIKTRGQQVTLSCSPISGHRSVSWYQQTPGQGLQFLFEYFSETQRNKGNFPGRFSGRQFSNSRSEMNVSTLELGDSALYLCASSFGKPAETQYFGPGTRLLVL.

This rearrangement joins TRBV6-4 to TRBJ1-1; D is unresolved. From germline, CDR1 is MRHNA and CDR2 SNTAGT. V lost 5 bases and J lost 5, with 12 bases in between. The CDR3 totals 13 residues. CDR3 sequence reads: CASSSMEGTEAFF. The CDR3 region has the DNA TGTGCCAGCAGTAGTATGGAGGGTACTGAAGCTTTCTTT.

This chain connects TRBV28 to TRBJ1-5; 11 bases align to TRBD1. The V gene's germline CDR1 is MDHEN and CDR2 SYDVKM. The CDR3 runs 16 residues. V dropped 6 bases and J dropped 7; count of bases not matched to a gene: 11. CDR3 in DNA: TGTGCCAGCAGCTACGCCGGGACAGGGGGTCGACAGCCCCAGCATTTT. Translating gives CASSYAGTGGRQPQHF.

The chain combines TRBV7-6 with TRBJ1-5, with D possibly matching TRBD1 (6 bases). The CDR3 loop spans 13 amino acids. V was clipped by 2 bases and J by 11 bases, with 13 bases between them. Germline V gives CDR1 SGHVS, CDR2 FNYEAQ. This CDR3 reads CASSLSRGGTQHF. CDR3 nucleotide sequence: TGTGCCAGCAGCTTATCCAGGGGTGGGACCCAGCATTTT.

CDR3 sequence reads: CATSDLEGGGFF. The CDR3 nucleotides read TGTGCCACCAGTGATTTGGAAGGGGGTGGGTTCTTC. The chain has TRBV24-1 and TRBJ2-1; D possibly corresponds to TRBD1 (6 bases). V gave up 0 bases and J gave up 15 bases, with 11 bases separating them. CDR3 length: 12 residues. CDR1 KGHDR and CDR2 SFDVKD come from the germline V gene.